This record looks at one T cell receptor (beta chain) sequence and its context. Original processing notes: Amplification of reference gene primers provided the estimated nucleated cell counts. TCRdb's copy holds only in-frame clones and misses some; the assay was immunoSEQ multiplex PCR. Clonal size and the V and J genes are those of that table, whereas D and trimming came from the DNA. The profile shows 170,000 or so clones, roughly 89% of them singletons. The data were taken from a study of blood T cell repertoires in COVID-19. On the study more broadly: Both acute and convalescent COVID-19 samples were obtained from the United States, Italy and Spain.

Per germline, CDR1 SEHNR and CDR2 FQNEAQ (reference sequence). CDR3 length: 17 residues. V gave up 6 bases and J gave up 1 base, with 18 bases separating them. This clonotype was sampled from a woman aged 18 to 35 who had recovered from COVID-19. Sequenced sample: peripheral blood. This chain links TRBV7-9 with TRBJ2-2, with D possibly being TRBD1 (6 bases). CDR3 sequence: CASRYTGQSGNTGELFF. CDR3 DNA sequence: TGTGCCAGCAGGTATACAGGACAGAGCGGGAACACCGGGGAGCTGTTTTTT.